This is a list of T cell receptor beta chains from one sample in a study of T-cell memory formation after mild COVID-19. In TCRdb, the 5' RACE reads were re-called with MiXCR into one record per CDR3 protein. This table holds 250,000 to 350,000 distinct CDR3 sequences, roughly 15% found once. Sequencing was performed on PBMCs or a T cell subset sorted from them (not recorded which). All receptors come from a man between 18 and 29 years old who had mild COVID-19 (a few samples of this study predate the infection). Cell type and time point are not known. Each CDR3 is given with its conserved first and last residue. The D gene is left open where the match is weak. Rows give clone size only sometimes, using once, few, many, or a class for an expanded clone.

-,TRBJ2-5,TRBV29-1,-,TGCAGCGTTCTCCCGGGGGGCGTTGCAGTCGGATCGGGTCGTAGCCAGCGAACCCTGGAGACCCAGTACTTC,CSVLPGGVAVGSGRSQRTLETQYF
-,TRBJ2-3,TRBV7-3,-,TGTGCCAGCTCTTCCCTGGGAAGCACAGATACGCAGTATTTT,CASSSLGSTDTQYF
-,TRBJ2-7,TRBV7-9,-,TGTGCCAGCAGCTTTAAATCCTACGAGCAGTACTTC,CASSFKSYEQYF
TRBD1,TRBJ1-1,TRBV20-1,-,TGCAGTGCTCGAAGGACAGGGACCACTGAAGCTTTCTTT,CSARRTGTTEAFF
-,TRBJ1-5,TRBV21-1,-,TGTGCCAGCAGCAAGGGACACCGGGGGACCAGTCAGCCCCAGCATTTT,CASSKGHRGTSQPQHF
TRBD2,TRBJ2-1,TRBV20-1,-,TGCAGTGCTAAGCGGGGGTCCTACAATGAGCAGTTCTTC,CSAKRGSYNEQFF
-,TRBJ1-2,TRBV20-1,few,TGCAGTGCTAGTGGGCCCCCCTATGGCTACACCTTC,CSASGPPYGYTF
-,TRBJ2-2,TRBV20-1,few,TGCAGTGCACACGAACAGGAACCCGGGGAGCTGTTTTTT,CSAHEQEPGELFF
TRBD1,TRBJ1-2,TRBV11-2,few,TGTGCCAGCAGCTTAGGACAGGGGTCGCGCGTCTATGGCTACACCTTC,CASSLGQGSRVYGYTF
TRBD1,TRBJ1-4,TRBV7-6,-,TGTGCCAGCAGCCTGGGGACAGATACTAATGAAAAACTGTTTTTT,CASSLGTDTNEKLFF
TRBD1,TRBJ1-1,TRBV10-3,few,TGTGCCATGACCGGCCAGGGGGGGACTGAAGCTTTCTTT,CAMTGQGGTEAFF
-,TRBJ2-7,TRBV6-6,-,TGTGCCAGCAGTTACTTGGACCCCGGGGGCTCCGAGCAGTACTTC,CASSYLDPGGSEQYF
-,TRBJ2-3,TRBV4-3,-,TGCGCCAGCAGCCAAGAGGAGCGGAAAGATACGCAGTATTTT,CASSQEERKDTQYF
TRBD1,TRBJ2-1,TRBV5-1,once,TGCGCCAGCAGCGCACAGGGGGGCTCCTACAATGAGCAGTTCTTC,CASSAQGGSYNEQFF
TRBD2,TRBJ2-5,TRBV7-2,-,TGTGCCAGCAGTCAGACTAGCGGGGGAGAGACCCAGTACTTC,CASSQTSGGETQYF
-,TRBJ2-4,TRBV10-3,once,TGTGCCACCGAGGGGGACTACAACATTCAGTACTTC,CATEGDYNIQYF
TRBD2,TRBJ2-3,TRBV27,-,TGTGCCAGCAGGGGCCTAGCGGGGGCTGATACGCAGTATTTT,CASRGLAGADTQYF
-,TRBJ2-2,TRBV7-2,few,TGTGCCAGCAGCTTATCAGGGTCCACCGGGGAGCTGTTTTTT,CASSLSGSTGELFF
TRBD2,TRBJ2-7,TRBV18,few,TGTGCCAGCTCCCCCGGGAGGGACGACGAGCAGTACTTC,CASSPGRDDEQYF
-,TRBJ2-1,TRBV9,few,TGTGCCAGCAGAAGTTTGGGTGAGCAGTTCTTC,CASRSLGEQFF
TRBD1,TRBJ1-4,TRBV10-3,-,TGTGCCATCAGTGAGGTCTCGACAGGGGGCAATGAAAAACTGTTTTTT,CAISEVSTGGNEKLFF
-,TRBJ1-3,TRBV20-1,-,TGCAGTGCGACCCCCGCCGGAGACTCTGGAAACACCATATATTTT,CSATPAGDSGNTIYF
-,TRBJ2-1,TRBV27,-,TGTGCCAGCAGTTTTGGGCTTGCGTTCTTC,CASSFGLAFF
-,TRBJ2-3,TRBV5-5,few,TGTGCCAGCAGTTCAAACAGCGGGACAGATACGCAGTATTTT,CASSSNSGTDTQYF
-,TRBJ2-3,TRBV6-5,few,TGTGCCAGCAGTTACGCGCTACCTAGCACAGATACGCAGTATTTT,CASSYALPSTDTQYF
-,TRBJ1-2,TRBV15,few,TGTGCCACCAGCAGAGATCGGGGTGACTATGGCTACACCTTC,CATSRDRGDYGYTF
-,TRBJ2-3,TRBV11-1,once,TGTGCCAGCAGAATAGGACCCGTCGCTTTGAATACGCAGTATTTT,CASRIGPVALNTQYF